This T cell receptor (beta chain) was recovered during a study of cytomegalovirus exposure and HLA in healthy donors. Study observations and caveats: An analysis was carried out later, and it reportedly showed fewer N-insertions in an Asian-associated ancestry cluster than the 666-donor mean. Because they were indistinguishable, some V segments, including TRBV6-2 and TRBV6-3, were excluded. For TCR beta chains, V- and J-gene trimming was later linked to a missense DCLRE1C variant.

Sampled while nominally healthy, donors likely had unrecorded immune exposures. Germline V gives CDR1 SGHRS, CDR2 YFSETQ. CDR3 length equals 16 residues. J was trimmed by 0 bases and V by 4 bases; bases with no gene match: 8. With 60 Vbeta and 13 Jbeta primers, the PCR was carried out. Clones were sequenced by immunoSEQ multiplex PCR, and TCRdb holds only the in-frame ones, with some missing. The sample has some 120,000 clones; roughly 62% are singletons. Of note for this clone: The antigen is unknown.

This rearrangement joins TRBV5-1 to TRBJ2-3; 7 nucleotides align to TRBD2. Sequenced sample: PBMCs. This TCR derives from a man younger than 45 in good health and CMV-seropositive. CDR3 nucleotide sequence: TGCGCCAGCAGCCGGGGGACTACAACTAGCACAGATACGCAGTATTTT. Amino acid sequence: CASSRGTTTSTDTQYF.